Listed below are T cell receptor beta chains from one sample, sequenced in a study of CD8 T cells in ankylosing spondylitis. TCRdb reprocessed the 5' RACE reads with MiXCR, giving one entry per CDR3 protein. This table has 200,000 to 300,000 distinct CDR3 sequences, roughly 25% appearing once. Sequenced sample: blood, either unsorted or a sorted T cell fraction (not recorded which). These receptors originate from a male donor with ankylosing spondylitis or in good health (not recorded which). Each CDR3 is given with its conserved first and last residue. The D gene is left open where the match is weak. Clone size is given for some rows only: seen once, a few or many times, or a class if the clone is expanded.

clone size	V gene	D gene	J gene	CDR3 DNA	CDR3 protein
many	TRBV7-9	-	TRBJ2-3	TGTGCCAGCAACGGACAGTACGTACAGTTGGAAGATACGCAGTATTTT	CASNGQYVQLEDTQYF
few	TRBV29-1	-	TRBJ2-6	TGCAGCGTTGACACAGGGCGCGGGGCCAACGTCCTGACTTTC	CSVDTGRGANVLTF
many	TRBV12-3/TRBV12-4	TRBD1	TRBJ1-5	TGTGCCAGCAGTCGTACAGGGGGGGTTTTTGGTCAGCCCCAGCATTTT	CASSRTGGVFGQPQHF
-	TRBV12-3/TRBV12-4	TRBD1	TRBJ2-3	TGTGCCACCAGGGCCGGACAGGAGGGCACAGATACGCAGTATTTT	CATRAGQEGTDTQYF
-	TRBV20-1	-	TRBJ2-1	TGCAGTGCTAGAAGTGTGATAGGGGTCAATGAGCAGTTCTTC	CSARSVIGVNEQFF
many	TRBV6-1	-	TRBJ1-2	TGTGCCAGCAGAGAACAGGGTCTCTATGGCTACACCTTC	CASREQGLYGYTF
-	TRBV27	-	TRBJ2-1	TGTGCCAGCAGTCCTGGGGACCCGGGCCGCAATGAGCAGTTCTTC	CASSPGDPGRNEQFF
many	TRBV12-3/TRBV12-4	-	TRBJ1-3	TGTGCCAGCAGTTTGGGGGGTGGTGGAAACACCATATATTTT	CASSLGGGGNTIYF
many	TRBV29-1	TRBD1	TRBJ2-3	TGCAGCGTTGGCCTCGGACAGGACCCAAACACAGATACGCAGTATTTT	CSVGLGQDPNTDTQYF
few	TRBV20-1	TRBD2	TRBJ2-5	TGCAGTGCTAAGCGGGGGGCGGGGGAGACCCAGTACTTC	CSAKRGAGETQYF
few	TRBV6-1	-	TRBJ2-4	TGTGCCAGCAGTGTAGACCGAGCCAAAAACATTCAGTACTTC	CASSVDRAKNIQYF
few	TRBV20-1	-	TRBJ1-5	TGCAGTGCTACAACAGATAGCAATCAGCCCCAGCATTTT	CSATTDSNQPQHF
-	TRBV4-1	-	TRBJ1-2	TGCGCCAGCAGCCAAGCTGAGGGTCCTAACTATGGCTACACCTTC	CASSQAEGPNYGYTF
few	TRBV12-3/TRBV12-4	-	TRBJ2-7	TGTGCCAGCAGTTTACATAGTGGTGTGTACGAGCAGTACTTC	CASSLHSGVYEQYF
-	TRBV20-1	-	TRBJ2-7	TGCAGTGCTACGAGGGAGTCCTACGAGCAGTACTTC	CSATRESYEQYF
-	TRBV20-1	TRBD2	TRBJ2-1	TGCAGTGCTAGAGACACTAGCGGGGGGGCGAATGAGCAGTTCTTC	CSARDTSGGANEQFF
many	TRBV12-3/TRBV12-4	TRBD1	TRBJ2-2	TGTGCCACCCGGACAGGGGGCATCGGGGAGCTGTTTTTT	CATRTGGIGELFF
-	TRBV20-1	-	TRBJ2-3	TGCAGTGCTAGAGAACAGCTCACTAGCACAGATACGCAGTATTTT	CSAREQLTSTDTQYF
-	TRBV20-1	-	TRBJ1-1	TGCAGTGCCCCCCGAACTGCAATGAACACTGAAGCTTTCTTT	CSAPRTAMNTEAFF
-	TRBV12-3/TRBV12-4	TRBD1	TRBJ1-2	TGTGCCAGCAGTTCCCGACAGGGGGGGGTCTATGGCTACACCTTC	CASSSRQGGVYGYTF